This record covers a single T cell receptor (beta chain). The antigen it recognizes is unknown. Base-call qualities are not available, and no considerably larger clone is one nucleotide away. The data were taken from a study of cytotoxic CD8 clonotypes in ibrutinib-treated CLL (dated by TCRdb to about 2021). With regard to the full study: In this cohort, 15 or so patients were treatment-naive and approximately twelve were relapsed/refractory, while some 17 had unmutated IGHV. Responses were partial in around 25 patients and complete in 2; after median approximately 69 months follow-up, roughly 14 stayed in remission and some twelve progressed. The response samples were drawn at a median of approximately 12 months into treatment, with a range of about 6 to 36 months. Samples averaged approximately 250,000 productive templates and about 94,000 productive rearrangements. Longitudinal samples were available for about 30% of the roughly 86 trial participants. Cryopreserved peripheral blood mononuclear cells were obtained prior to treatment, at the time of response, and at either disease progression or sustained remission. Every sample from remission and from progressive disease was obtained while the patients were still on ibrutinib.

Study-level results and caveats: Clonality rose at ibrutinib response, remained stable during sustained remission, and dropped back toward baseline at progression. Public clonotypes were rare and either shrank or stayed stable during treatment, and the rise in clonality at ibrutinib response reflected expansion of private clonotypes. At baseline, clonality was higher than in age-matched healthy donors and showed a strong correlation with circulating CD8+ T-cell counts. Sampling times were not matched between patients in sustained remission and patients whose disease was progressing, and lymph node repertoires were not examined.

Deletion took 1 base off V and 5 bases off J, with a span of 12 bases between the germline ends. CDR1 and CDR2 are drawn from the germline V gene: SGHRS, YFSETQ. CDR3 length: 14 amino acids, cysteine to phenylalanine. The entry retains the CDR3 DNA only, 42 bases that are in frame from base 1. According to the study, the label for this sample's time point signals: approximately twelve months on ibrutinib. Approximately 2 micrograms of genomic DNA were extracted from cryopreserved PBMCs for TCR beta library preparation. Longitudinal blood samples from CLL patients on ibrutinib monotherapy were analyzed using high-throughput TCR beta sequencing. Patients were enrolled in a phase 2 open-label single-center ibrutinib monotherapy trial. A MiSeq instrument was used for deep resolution sequencing, which targeted depths ranging from 1 in 1 million up to 1 in 200,000 T cells, with coverage averaging 10x for each clonotype. The immunoSEQ hsTCRB Kit was used to generate TCR beta libraries. Per the source publication's procedure: The data were analyzed with ImmunoSEQ Analyzer and ImmunoSEQ Data Assistant, and V, D and J gene assignments followed IMGT definitions. Clonality was computed as one minus normalized Shannon entropy of productive rearrangement frequencies, ranging from 0 to 1. Public clonotype analysis was restricted to overrepresented clonotypes comprising at least 0.05% of each patient's repertoire. Fewer than 15 age-matched healthy donor repertoires from immuneACCESS served as clonality controls. Drawn from immuneACCESS, this table holds only the in-frame rearrangements with V and J called that TCRdb kept. Clones are partly lost; checked studies trace under half to an unresolved V gene and leave the rest unexplained. V, J and clone size derive from that table, while D and trimming were established from the DNA sequence. Recorded for this sample are 200,000 or so clones; just over 70% of them occurred a single time. The leading ten clones occupy roughly 6.4% of the sample.

The sample here was PBMCs, taken after 12 months of ibrutinib treatment. The receptor chain draws on TRBV5-1 and TRBJ1-1, with TRBD1 tentatively as D gene (6 bases match). The TCR originated in a human donor with chronic lymphocytic leukemia. CDR3 reads: CASSLWGARTEAFF. The DNA sequence is given as TGCGCCAGCAGCTTGTGGGGGGCTAGGACTGAAGCTTTCTTT. Beyond the CDR3, the reference TRBV5-1 and TRBJ1-1 genes provide the residues; the full variable domain reads: KAGVTQTPRYLIKTRGQQVTLSCSPISGHRSVSWYQQTPGQGLQFLFEYFSETQRNKGNFPGRFSGRQFSNSRSEMNVSTLELGDSALYLCASSLWGARTEAFFGQGTRLTVV.